A selection of T cell receptor beta chains follows, all from one sample in a study of T cell changes during pregnancy in multiple sclerosis. Clones were sequenced by immunoSEQ multiplex PCR, and TCRdb holds only the in-frame ones, with some missing. The sample shows tens of thousands of clones, around nine tenths of them seen only once. Source: peripheral blood, taken in the first trimester of pregnancy. These receptors were taken from a female donor in good health, enrolled as a control in a pregnancy study. Both conserved end residues are part of each CDR3. The order of the fields is D gene, J gene, clone size, CDR3 length, V gene, CDR3 DNA, CDR3 protein. The D gene is left open where the match is weak. Clone size appears in some rows only: once, few, many, or a class for an expanded clone.

d_gene: -
j_gene: TRBJ2-3
abundance: -
len: 15
v_gene: TRBV9
CDR3nt: TGTGCCAGCAGCGTAGGAGGGTCTAGCACAGATACGCAGTATTTT
CDR3aa: CASSVGGSSTDTQYF

d_gene: TRBD2
j_gene: TRBJ2-1
abundance: -
len: 15
v_gene: TRBV28
CDR3nt: TGTGCCAGCAGTCAAGCTCGGACTAGGCGCAATGAGCAGTTCTTC
CDR3aa: CASSQARTRRNEQFF

d_gene: -
j_gene: TRBJ1-5
abundance: once
len: 14
v_gene: TRBV7-9
CDR3nt: TGTGCCAGCAGCTTTGCCGGAAGAGGTCAGCCCCAGCATTTT
CDR3aa: CASSFAGRGQPQHF

d_gene: TRBD2
j_gene: TRBJ2-2
abundance: -
len: 21
v_gene: TRBV27
CDR3nt: TGTGCCAGCACTCAAAGCGCCGTTGGGACTAGCGGGTGGACGAACACCGGGGAGCTGTTTTTT
CDR3aa: CASTQSAVGTSGWTNTGELFF

d_gene: -
j_gene: TRBJ2-7
abundance: -
len: 14
v_gene: TRBV19
CDR3nt: TGTGCCAGTAGGACTTCGACAGGTACCTACGAGCAGTACTTC
CDR3aa: CASRTSTGTYEQYF

d_gene: TRBD2
j_gene: TRBJ2-7
abundance: -
len: 15
v_gene: TRBV9
CDR3nt: TGTGCCAGCAGCCCGCGGACTAGCGGGGCCTACGAGCAGTACTTC
CDR3aa: CASSPRTSGAYEQYF

d_gene: -
j_gene: TRBJ2-7
abundance: -
len: 16
v_gene: TRBV28
CDR3nt: TGTGCCAGCAGTTTATGGGGCCGGGAATGGAACTACGAGCAGTACTTC
CDR3aa: CASSLWGREWNYEQYF

d_gene: -
j_gene: TRBJ1-1
abundance: -
len: 13
v_gene: TRBV6-1
CDR3nt: TGTGCCAGCAGTTTCACTTTGAACACTGAAGCTTTCTTT
CDR3aa: CASSFTLNTEAFF

d_gene: -
j_gene: TRBJ1-5
abundance: -
len: 17
v_gene: TRBV15
CDR3nt: TGTGCCACCAGCAGAGATCCGGCAGGGAATAGCAATCAGCCCCAGCATTTT
CDR3aa: CATSRDPAGNSNQPQHF

d_gene: -
j_gene: TRBJ2-3
abundance: -
len: 15
v_gene: TRBV7-6
CDR3nt: TGTGCCAGCTCCCTAATCGGGGGTGCCCGAGATACGCAGTATTTT
CDR3aa: CASSLIGGARDTQYF

d_gene: TRBD1
j_gene: TRBJ1-1
abundance: -
len: 14
v_gene: TRBV25-1
CDR3nt: TGTGCCAGGAAAGACAGGGATCAGAACACTGAAGCTTTCTTT
CDR3aa: CARKDRDQNTEAFF

d_gene: -
j_gene: TRBJ1-1
abundance: -
len: 13
v_gene: TRBV4-1
CDR3nt: TGCGCCAGCAGCCAAGAGGAGGAACATACGGCTTTCTTT
CDR3aa: CASSQEEEHTAFF

d_gene: -
j_gene: TRBJ1-5
abundance: -
len: 14
v_gene: TRBV10-2
CDR3nt: TGCGCCAGCAGTGACAGGGTGGGCAATCAGCCCCAGCATTTT
CDR3aa: CASSDRVGNQPQHF

d_gene: TRBD1
j_gene: TRBJ1-4
abundance: -
len: 16
v_gene: TRBV10-3
CDR3nt: TGTGCCATCAGTGACTCGGGACAGATCTCTAATGAAAAACTGTTTTTT
CDR3aa: CAISDSGQISNEKLFF

d_gene: -
j_gene: TRBJ1-5
abundance: -
len: 13
v_gene: TRBV5-1
CDR3nt: TGCGCCAGGGTGACAGATAGCAATCAGCCCCAGCATTTT
CDR3aa: CARVTDSNQPQHF

d_gene: -
j_gene: TRBJ1-5
abundance: few
len: 13
v_gene: TRBV11-2
CDR3nt: TGTGCCAGCAGCCTGAGGGGGTATCAGCCCCAGCATTTT
CDR3aa: CASSLRGYQPQHF

d_gene: TRBD2
j_gene: TRBJ2-1
abundance: -
len: 15
v_gene: TRBV7-3
CDR3nt: TGTGCCAGCAGCGAGGGACTAGCGGGATACAATGAGCAGTTCTTC
CDR3aa: CASSEGLAGYNEQFF

d_gene: TRBD2
j_gene: TRBJ2-2
abundance: -
len: 18
v_gene: TRBV5-6
CDR3nt: TGTGCCAGCAGTTCCGGGACTAGCGGGGCCCTCTCCACCGGGGAGCTGTTTTTT
CDR3aa: CASSSGTSGALSTGELFF

d_gene: TRBD1
j_gene: TRBJ2-2
abundance: -
len: 19
v_gene: TRBV7-8
CDR3nt: TGTGCCAGCAGCTTTCATCTACCTACAGGGGGAGAAAGGACCGGGGAGCTGTTTTTT
CDR3aa: CASSFHLPTGGERTGELFF

d_gene: TRBD1
j_gene: TRBJ1-2
abundance: -
len: 11
v_gene: TRBV30
CDR3nt: TGTGCCTGGAGCGTTGGACAGGTCTACACCTTC
CDR3aa: CAWSVGQVYTF

d_gene: TRBD2
j_gene: TRBJ2-3
abundance: -
len: 14
v_gene: TRBV30
CDR3nt: TGTGCCTGGAGGGGACTAGCGGTCACAGATACGCAGTATTTT
CDR3aa: CAWRGLAVTDTQYF